The sequence of this T cell receptor (beta chain) was determined in a study of blood T cells in healthy people across ages. Study-wide results and caveats: Per million T cells, the diversity of TCR beta decreased roughly linearly as age advanced.

For the second PCR, which ran for about 6 to 11 cycles, a sample-barcoded 5' primer and a J-beta primer mix were used. TCRdb re-derived calls from the 5' RACE reads in MiXCR, one entry per CDR3 protein. The profile shows 450,000 to 600,000 distinct CDR3 sequences, roughly a quarter of them singletons. Trimming took 3 bases from V and 1 from J, leaving 9 bases between them. Per germline, CDR1 ENHRY and CDR2 SYGVKD. This CDR3 has 14 residues. Turning to this clonotype: What it binds is not known.

This sample was shared with a second study, whose subject was T cells of mothers and their children. That investigation notes: Each donor was one of three healthy Caucasian mothers or one of their six children.

The sample comprised blood. The chain uses TRBV10-3 and TRBJ1-2; possible D gene TRBD1, 5 bases. This clonotype was obtained from a boy younger than 10 in good health. The CDR3 DNA reads TGTGCCATCAGTGACCCCCAGGGTAACTATGGCTACACCTTC. This encodes CAISDPQGNYGYTF.